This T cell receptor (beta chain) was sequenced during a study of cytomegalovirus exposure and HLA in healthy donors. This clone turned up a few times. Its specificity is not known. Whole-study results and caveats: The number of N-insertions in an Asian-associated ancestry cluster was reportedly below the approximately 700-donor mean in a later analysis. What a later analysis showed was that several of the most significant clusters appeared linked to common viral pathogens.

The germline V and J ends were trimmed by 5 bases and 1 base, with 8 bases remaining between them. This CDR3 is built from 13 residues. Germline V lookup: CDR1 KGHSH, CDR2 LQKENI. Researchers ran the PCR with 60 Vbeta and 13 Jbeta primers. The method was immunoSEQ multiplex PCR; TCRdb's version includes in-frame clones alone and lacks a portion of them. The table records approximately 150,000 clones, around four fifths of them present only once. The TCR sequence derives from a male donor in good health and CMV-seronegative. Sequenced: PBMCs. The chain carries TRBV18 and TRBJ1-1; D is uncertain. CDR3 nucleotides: TGTGCCAGCTCAACTGGTACGAACACTGAAGCTTTCTTT. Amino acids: CASSTGTNTEAFF.